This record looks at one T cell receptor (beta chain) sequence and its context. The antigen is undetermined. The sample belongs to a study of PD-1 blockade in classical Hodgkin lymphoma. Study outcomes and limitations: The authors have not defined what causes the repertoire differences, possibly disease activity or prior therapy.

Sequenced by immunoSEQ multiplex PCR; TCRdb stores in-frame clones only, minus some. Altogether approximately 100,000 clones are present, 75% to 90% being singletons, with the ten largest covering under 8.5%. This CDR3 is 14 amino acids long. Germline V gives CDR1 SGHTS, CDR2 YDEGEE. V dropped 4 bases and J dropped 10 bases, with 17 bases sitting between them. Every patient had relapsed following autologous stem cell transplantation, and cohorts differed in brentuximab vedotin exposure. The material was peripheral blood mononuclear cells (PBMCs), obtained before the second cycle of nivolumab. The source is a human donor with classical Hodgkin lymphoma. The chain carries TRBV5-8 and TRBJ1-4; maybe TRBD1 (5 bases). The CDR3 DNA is TGTGCCAGCAGCCCGATCAGATCGGGGGGAAAACTGTTTTTT. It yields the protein CASSPIRSGGKLFF.